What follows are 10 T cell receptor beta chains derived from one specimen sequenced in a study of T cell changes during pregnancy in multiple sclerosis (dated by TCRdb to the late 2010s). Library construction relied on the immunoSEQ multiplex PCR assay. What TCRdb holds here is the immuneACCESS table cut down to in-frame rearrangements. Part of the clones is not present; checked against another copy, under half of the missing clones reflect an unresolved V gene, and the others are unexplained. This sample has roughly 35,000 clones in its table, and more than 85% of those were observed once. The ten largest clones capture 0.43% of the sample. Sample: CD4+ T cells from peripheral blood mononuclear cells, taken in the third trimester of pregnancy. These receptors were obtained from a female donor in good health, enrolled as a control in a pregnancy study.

CDR3 region: CASSPRQGSRGTDTQYF. The CDR3 coding sequence is TGTGCCAGCTCACCACGGCAGGGTAGTCGGGGCACAGATACGCAGTATTTT. This rearrangement joins TRBV18 to TRBJ2-3; D is perhaps TRBD1 (5 bases). Germline CDR1 is KGHSH and CDR2 is LQKENI. Trimming cost V 1 base and J 1 base, with 15 bases left between them. The CDR3 consists of 17 residues.

This CDR3 is CASSLAQGGTNEKLFF. The CDR3 region has the DNA TGTGCCAGCAGCTTAGCTCAGGGGGGAACTAATGAAAAACTGTTTTTT. The gene calls are TRBV11-2 and TRBJ1-4; 7 bases agree with TRBD1. This CDR3 contains 16 residues. Germline trimming cut 1 base from V and 1 base from J; bases unmatched to any gene: 3. Germline V CDR1 and CDR2: SGHAT, FQNNGV.

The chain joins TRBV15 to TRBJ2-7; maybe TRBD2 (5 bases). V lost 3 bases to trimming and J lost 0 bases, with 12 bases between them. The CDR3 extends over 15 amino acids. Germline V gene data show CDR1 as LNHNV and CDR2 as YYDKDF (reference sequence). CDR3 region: CATSRETGSSYEQYF. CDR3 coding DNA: TGTGCCACCAGCAGGGAGACGGGGAGCTCCTACGAGCAGTACTTC.

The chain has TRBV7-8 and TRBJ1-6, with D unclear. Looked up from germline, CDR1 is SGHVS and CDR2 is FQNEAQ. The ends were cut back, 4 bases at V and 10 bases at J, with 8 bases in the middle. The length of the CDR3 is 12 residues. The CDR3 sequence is CASSSPGSPLHF. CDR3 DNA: TGTGCCAGCAGCTCCCCCGGGTCACCCCTCCACTTT.

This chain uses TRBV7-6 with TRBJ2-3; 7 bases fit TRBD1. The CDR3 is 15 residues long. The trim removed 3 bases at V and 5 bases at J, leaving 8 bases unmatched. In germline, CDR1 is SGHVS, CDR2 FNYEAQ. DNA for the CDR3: TGTGCCAGCAGCTTTTCGACAGGGCAAGGAGATACGCAGTATTTT. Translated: CASSFSTGQGDTQYF.

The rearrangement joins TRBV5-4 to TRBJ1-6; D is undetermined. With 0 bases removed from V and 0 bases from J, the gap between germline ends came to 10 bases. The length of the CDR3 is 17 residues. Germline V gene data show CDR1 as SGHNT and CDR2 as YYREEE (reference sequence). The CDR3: CASSLVLGSSYNSPLHF. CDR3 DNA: TGTGCCAGCAGCTTGGTCCTCGGGAGCTCCTATAATTCACCCCTCCACTTT.

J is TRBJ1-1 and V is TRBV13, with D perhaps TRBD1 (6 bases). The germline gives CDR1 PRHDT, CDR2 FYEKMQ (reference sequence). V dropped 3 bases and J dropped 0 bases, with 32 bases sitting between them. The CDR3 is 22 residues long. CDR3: CASSLRAYAFGTKRGMNTEAFF. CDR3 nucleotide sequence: TGTGCCAGCAGCTTGCGAGCCTACGCCTTTGGGACAAAGCGGGGGATGAACACTGAAGCTTTCTTT.

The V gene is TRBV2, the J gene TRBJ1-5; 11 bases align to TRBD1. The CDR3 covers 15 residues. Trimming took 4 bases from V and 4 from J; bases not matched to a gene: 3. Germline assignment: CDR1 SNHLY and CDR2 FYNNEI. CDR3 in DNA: TGTGCCAGCAGTGGAGGACAGGGGGCTAATCAGCCCCAGCATTTT. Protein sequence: CASSGGQGANQPQHF.

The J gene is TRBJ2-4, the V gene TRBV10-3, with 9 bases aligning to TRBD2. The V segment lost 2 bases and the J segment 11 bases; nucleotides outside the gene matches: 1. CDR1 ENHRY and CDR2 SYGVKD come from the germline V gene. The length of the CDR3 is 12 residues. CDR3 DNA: TGTGCCATCAGTGAGCCTAGCGGGGTTCAGTACTTC. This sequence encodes CAISEPSGVQYF.

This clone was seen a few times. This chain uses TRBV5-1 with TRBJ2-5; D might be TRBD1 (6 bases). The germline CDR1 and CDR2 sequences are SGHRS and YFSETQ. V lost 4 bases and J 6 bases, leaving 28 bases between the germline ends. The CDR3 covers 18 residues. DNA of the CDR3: TGCGCCAGCAGCCCCCTAAAATCACAGGGTCTTCGGCTGAAGACCCAGTACTTC. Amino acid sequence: CASSPLKSQGLRLKTQYF.